The entry that follows covers one T cell receptor beta chain sequence. This entry comes from a study of T-cell reconstitution after alpha-beta-depleted transplantation in children. Researchers prepared the TCRbeta library using unique molecular identifiers, the study reports. MiXCR, run by TCRdb on the PCR reads, gives a single entry per CDR3 protein. Altogether some 390,000 distinct CDR3 sequences are present, just over 20% being singletons, with the ten largest covering 3.8%. V lost 4 bases and J 5 bases, leaving 13 bases between the germline ends. Germline V gene sequence: CDR1 SGHRS, CDR2 YFSETQ. The CDR3 is 14 residues long.

This TCR derives from a human donor who donated a stem cell graft to a child with acute myeloid leukemia. This sequence joins TRBV5-1 and TRBJ2-1, with D possibly TRBD1 on 6 matching bases. The sample here was PBMCs from the stem cell graft donor, taken from the stem cell graft. The CDR3 bases are TGCGCCAGCAGCGAACAGGGACCCCACAATGAGCAGTTCTTC. It yields the protein CASSEQGPHNEQFF. The variable domain in full, completed from reference TRBV5-1 and TRBJ2-1, reads KAGVTQTPRYLIKTRGQQVTLSCSPISGHRSVSWYQQTPGQGLQFLFEYFSETQRNKGNFPGRFSGRQFSNSRSEMNVSTLELGDSALYLCASSEQGPHNEQFFGPGTRLTVL.